Listed below are T cell receptor beta chains from one sample, sequenced in a study of blood T cell repertoires in COVID-19. This table comes from immunoSEQ multiplex PCR, and its TCRdb copy is limited to in-frame clones, with some not included. The sample lists 200,000 to 300,000 clones; under 85% were seen once. Sequencing was done on a sample of peripheral blood. The origin of the receptors is a human donor in a cohort sampled during active COVID-19. The CDR3 runs from the conserved cysteine through the conserved F or W. Each record gives: CDR3 length, D gene, clone size, V gene, J gene, CDR3 protein, CDR3 DNA. The D gene is left open where the match is weak. Clone size, where shown, is once, few, many, or a class for clones that have expanded.

14	NA	NA	TRBV11-2	TRBJ2-7	CASSLTPGFYEQYF	TGTGCCAGCAGCTTAACTCCGGGGTTCTACGAGCAGTACTTC
13	NA	NA	TRBV5-6	TRBJ1-4	CASRDRGAEKLFF	TGTGCCAGCAGGGACCGGGGGGCTGAAAAACTGTTTTTT
17	TRBD2	once	TRBV28	TRBJ2-1	CASSLITSGRPRDEQFF	TGTGCCAGCAGTTTAATTACCAGCGGGAGGCCCCGGGATGAGCAGTTCTTC
18	TRBD1	NA	TRBV28	TRBJ2-2	CASSLYGTGTSSTGELFF	TGTGCCAGCAGTTTATACGGGACAGGGACCTCGAGCACCGGGGAGCTGTTTTTT
15	TRBD1	NA	TRBV5-1	TRBJ2-3	CASSSQGVLADTQYF	TGCGCCAGCAGCTCACAGGGGGTTTTAGCAGATACGCAGTATTTT
14	NA	NA	TRBV24-1	TRBJ2-2	CATSDPGGAGELFF	TGTGCCACCAGTGACCCTGGCGGGGCCGGGGAGCTGTTTTTT
16	TRBD2	NA	TRBV5-6	TRBJ2-5	CASSLVLAGYQETQYF	TGTGCCAGCAGCTTGGTACTAGCGGGATACCAAGAGACCCAGTACTTC
14	TRBD1	NA	TRBV5-8	TRBJ2-5	CASSGQGYQETQYF	TGTGCCAGCAGCGGACAGGGCTACCAAGAGACCCAGTACTTC
13	NA	NA	TRBV30	TRBJ2-1	CAWSVSYDNEQFF	TGTGCCTGGAGTGTGTCCTACGACAATGAGCAGTTCTTC
13	TRBD1	NA	TRBV24-1	TRBJ2-5	CATSDATGETQYF	TGTGCCACCAGTGATGCGACAGGGGAGACCCAGTACTTC
15	TRBD1	NA	TRBV5-8	TRBJ1-6	CASSSGQGLSSPLHF	TGTGCCAGCAGCTCGGGACAGGGGTTAAGTTCACCCCTCCACTTT
13	NA	NA	TRBV12-5	TRBJ1-2	CASGLDSNYGYTF	TGTGCTAGTGGTTTGGACAGCAACTATGGCTACACCTTC
15	TRBD1	NA	TRBV11-2	TRBJ1-3	CASSSLTGLGNTIYF	TGTGCCAGCAGCTCCTTGACAGGGTTAGGAAACACCATATATTTT
16	NA	NA	TRBV4-1	TRBJ2-6	CASSLQEGSGANVLTF	TGCGCCAGCAGCCTACAGGAGGGTTCTGGGGCCAACGTCCTGACTTTC
16	TRBD2	NA	TRBV10-3	TRBJ2-5	CAISEGTGGPSETQYF	TGTGCCATCAGTGAGGGGACGGGAGGGCCGTCAGAGACCCAGTACTTC
12	TRBD1	NA	TRBV19	TRBJ2-3	CASNARDRGLYF	TGTGCCAGTAATGCCCGGGACAGGGGGCTGTATTTT
15	TRBD1	NA	TRBV6-1	TRBJ2-1	CASSEAQGDMGEQFF	TGTGCCAGCAGTGAAGCACAGGGGGATATGGGTGAGCAGTTCTTC
13	NA	NA	TRBV5-1	TRBJ2-3	CASSRDTSDTQYF	TGCGCCAGCAGCCGGGACACATCAGATACGCAGTATTTT
14	NA	NA	TRBV28	TRBJ1-4	CASRDIGVNEKLFF	TGTGCCAGCAGAGACATAGGGGTAAATGAAAAACTGTTTTTT
12	NA	NA	TRBV18	TRBJ1-1	CASSPGEAGAFF	TGTGCCAGCTCGCCAGGAGAGGCTGGAGCTTTCTTT
18	TRBD1	few	TRBV28	TRBJ2-6	CASSLIGQDPSGANVLTF	TGTGCCAGCAGTTTAATCGGACAGGACCCCTCTGGGGCCAACGTCCTGACTTTC
14	TRBD1	NA	TRBV30	TRBJ2-1	CAWSVRDRRNEQFF	TGTGCCTGGAGTGTACGGGACAGAAGGAATGAGCAGTTCTTC
15	TRBD2	NA	TRBV7-9	TRBJ2-7	CASSLLAASSYEQYF	TGTGCCAGCAGCTTACTAGCGGCGAGCTCCTACGAGCAGTACTTC
13	TRBD2	NA	TRBV12-3/TRBV12-4	TRBJ2-7	CASAGSGAYEQYF	TGTGCCAGCGCCGGAAGCGGGGCCTACGAGCAGTACTTC
12	NA	NA	TRBV2	TRBJ1-3	CASRLAAATIYF	TGTGCCAGCAGACTCGCCGCGGCCACCATATATTTT
15	NA	NA	TRBV19	TRBJ2-5	CASSIETGFGETQYF	TGTGCCAGTAGTATAGAGACAGGCTTCGGAGAGACCCAGTACTTC
16	NA	NA	TRBV19	TRBJ1-1	CASSIEGRGLNTEAFF	TGTGCCAGTAGTATAGAGGGAAGGGGCTTGAACACTGAAGCTTTCTTT
15	TRBD1	once	TRBV25-1	TRBJ2-5	CASSESPGQQETQYF	TGTGCCAGCAGTGAATCCCCGGGACAGCAAGAGACCCAGTACTTC
16	TRBD1	NA	TRBV5-1	TRBJ2-1	CASSTKQGLGYNEQFF	TGCGCCAGCTCTACTAAACAGGGGCTTGGCTACAATGAGCAGTTCTTC